The entry below gives a single T cell receptor beta chain sequence along with its context. Germline V gene sequence: CDR1 SGHRS, CDR2 YFSETQ. The CDR3 runs 15 residues. V dropped 0 bases and J dropped 1 base, with 9 bases sitting between them. Generated by immunoSEQ multiplex PCR, the TCRdb table keeps only in-frame clones and is missing some. This table holds about 59,000 clones, about 94% found once. The data derive from a study of T cell changes during pregnancy in multiple sclerosis. This rearrangement joins TRBV5-1 to TRBJ2-3; TRBD1 is a possible D gene (5 bases). The sample here was CD8+ T cells from peripheral blood mononuclear cells, taken after pregnancy. The source of this sequence is a female donor with multiple sclerosis, enrolled in a pregnancy study. CDR3 protein: CASSLAQGRTDTQYF. In DNA form, the CDR3 reads TGCGCCAGCAGCTTGGCCCAGGGCCGCACAGATACGCAGTATTTT.